The present T cell receptor (beta chain) was sequenced within a study of regulatory T cells in long-lasting Graves disease. Overall study findings and caveats: Among samples with persistent disease, TRBV28, TRBJ1-2 and TRBJ2-5 were favored.

Building the TCR beta libraries relied on iRepertoire HTBI primers, and CDR3 regions underwent Arm-PCR. TCRdb itself ran the multiplex PCR reads through MiXCR, one entry per CDR3 protein. In the table there are 360,000 or so distinct CDR3 sequences, 16% of which are singletons. This clonotype was seen a few times. What it binds is unknown. Trimming removed 4 bases at V and 5 bases at J, with 12 bases between. Germline CDR1 SGHKS, CDR2 YYEKEE (reference sequence). The CDR3 length is 14 residues. Sample time point: newly diagnosed GD, antithyroid drugs for less than 3 months. Scientists built the TCR library using RNA that was extracted from PBMCs. A blood draw put around 9 milliliters of peripheral blood into EDTA tubes. This sample was shared with a second study, whose subject was T cells in Graves' hyperthyroidism and ophthalmopathy. From that second work: The diagnostic basis comprised clinical symptoms, serum thyroxine and TRAb, thyroid ultrasound and orbital computed tomography.

The clonotype originates from a woman aged 18-29 years with Graves disease. This chain uses TRBV5-5 with TRBJ2-2; no clear D. Sequencing was performed on peripheral blood mononuclear cells (PBMCs), taken at new diagnosis, from a patient treated with antithyroid drugs. CDR3 region: CASSPVYDTGELFF. As DNA, the CDR3 is TGTGCCAGCAGCCCAGTTTACGATACCGGGGAGCTGTTTTTT.